Each of the 11 T cell receptor beta chains below was sequenced from the same sample in a study of blood T cell repertoires in COVID-19. Profiling relied on immunoSEQ multiplex PCR, and the TCRdb table lists in-frame clones only, not all of them. The sample carries roughly 26,000 clones, less than 85% recorded once. The sample consisted of peripheral blood. These receptor sequences come from a human donor in a cohort sampled during active COVID-19.

V gene TRBV7-2 combines with J gene TRBJ2-1, with D perhaps TRBD2 (5 bases). CDR1 and CDR2 from the germline V gene are SGHTA and FQGNSA. Trimming removed 5 bases at V and 4 bases at J, with 12 bases between. CDR3 length equals 14 residues. This chain's CDR3 is CASSRGSLYNEQFF. The CDR3 DNA follows: TGTGCCAGCAGCCGGGGTAGCCTTTACAATGAGCAGTTCTTC.

The V and J genes are TRBV3-1 (or the pseudogene TRBV3-2) and TRBJ2-3, with D perhaps TRBD2 (5 bases). The V end lost 0 bases, the J end lost 4 bases, and 20 bases lay between the germline ends. CDR1 and CDR2 (germline): LGHDT, YNNKEL (reference sequence). This CDR3 comprises 18 residues. CDR3 nucleotide sequence: TGTGCCAGCAGCCAAGAGGCGGCTAGCTGGAAGGTTGCAGATACGCAGTATTTT. Residues: CASSQEAASWKVADTQYF.

This chain links TRBV5-1 with TRBJ1-1; D is undetermined. Germline V CDR1 and CDR2: SGHRS, YFSETQ. The CDR3 consists of 15 residues. Trimming pared 0 bases from V and 3 bases from J, leaving 12 bases between. The CDR3 sequence: CASSLEGVGDTEAFF. The CDR3 DNA reads TGCGCCAGCAGCTTGGAAGGAGTCGGGGACACTGAAGCTTTCTTT.

V and J are TRBV18 and TRBJ1-1, with D perhaps TRBD1 (5 bases). Trimming cost V 2 bases and J 7 bases, with 8 bases left between them. Germline CDR1 and CDR2: KGHSH and LQKENI. The CDR3 is 12 amino acids. The chain's CDR3 is CASSPSGYEAFF. CDR3 nucleotide sequence: TGTGCCAGCTCACCATCAGGGTATGAAGCTTTCTTT.

V and J are TRBV7-8 and TRBJ2-2; 10 positions match TRBD1. The CDR3 consists of 16 residues. In germline, CDR1 is SGHVS, CDR2 FQNEAQ. J lost 1 base, V lost 6 bases, and 5 bases had no gene match. DNA for the CDR3: TGTGCCAGCAGACGACAGGGGGCGGTGAACACCGGGGAGCTGTTTTTT. Translating gives CASRRQGAVNTGELFF.

The chain links TRBV6-5 to TRBJ2-2; 10 nucleotides line up with TRBD2. This CDR3 has 15 residues. After removal of 7 bases from V and 4 bases from J, the junction contained 6 bases not matched to a gene. From germline, CDR1 is MNHEY and CDR2 SVGAGI. CDR3 bases: TGTGCCAGCAAGAGCGGGGGGGCCGGCACCGGGGAGCTGTTTTTT. Its translation is CASKSGGAGTGELFF.

The chain has TRBV11-2 and TRBJ2-7; 10 bases are shared with TRBD2. V was pared by 6 bases and J by 0 bases, with 8 bases of the junction left unmatched. The CDR3 loop spans 16 amino acids. CDR1 SGHAT and CDR2 FQNNGV come from the germline V gene. CDR3 sequence (DNA): TGTGCCAGCAGTCTCTCTCCTAGCGGGAGCTCCTACGAGCAGTACTTC. Amino acid sequence: CASSLSPSGSSYEQYF.

The V gene is TRBV7-2, the J gene TRBJ2-2; possible D gene TRBD1, 6 bases. Trimming stripped 5 bases from V and 0 bases from J, with 10 bases between. The V gene's germline CDR1 is SGHTA and CDR2 FQGNSA. This CDR3 region has 15 residues. This CDR3 is CASSLDRTNTGELFF. In DNA form, the CDR3 reads TGTGCCAGCAGCCTAGACAGGACGAACACCGGGGAGCTGTTTTTT.

The V gene is TRBV19, the J gene TRBJ1-5; maybe TRBD1 (6 bases). This CDR3 has 15 amino acids. Germline loops: CDR1 LNHDA, CDR2 SQIVND (reference sequence). Trimming removed 7 bases from V and 5 bases from J, with 18 bases in between. The CDR3 region is CASTEISGAHQPQHF. CDR3 DNA: TGTGCCAGTACCGAAATCTCAGGGGCGCATCAGCCCCAGCATTTT.

The rearrangement joins TRBV14 to TRBJ2-7, with TRBD2 identical over 7 bases. The J segment lost 7 bases and the V segment lost 5 bases, leaving 5 bases of the junction unmatched. Germline CDR1 reads SGHDN; CDR2 reads FVKESK. The CDR3 length is 12 residues. CDR3 region: CASSWGGWEQYF. In DNA form, the CDR3 reads TGTGCCAGCAGCTGGGGGGGTTGGGAGCAGTACTTC. Complete variable domain (other parts from reference TRBV14 and TRBJ2-7): EAGVTQFPSHSVIEKGQTVTLRCDPISGHDNLYWYRRVMGKEIKFLLHFVKESKQDESGMPNNRFLAERTGGTYSTLKVQPAELEDSGVYFCASSWGGWEQYFGPGTRLTVT.

In its sample, this clone was seen once. The rearrangement links TRBV5-6 to TRBJ1-2; tentatively, D is TRBD1 (5 bases). V was shortened by 2 bases and J by 7 bases, with 12 bases between the two germline ends. There are 13 residues in the CDR3. Germline CDR1 is SGHDT and CDR2 is YYEEEE. The CDR3 bases are TGTGCCAGCAGCTTACCCTTGCAGGGTGGCTACACCTTC. It yields the protein CASSLPLQGGYTF.